One T cell receptor (beta chain) is described in this entry. Its antigen remains unknown. The data derive from a study of T cell repertoires in cytomegalovirus infection. Study-level information: Public TCR beta signatures provided an indication of both CMV infection and a matching HLA type. Study-level findings and limits: The ex vivo response was dominated by HLA-C-restricted CMV-specific TCR beta clonotypes.

From the reads, TCRdb called clonotypes with MiXCR, one entry per CDR3 protein. Of about 250,000 distinct CDR3 sequences listed, 15% to 20% are singletons. Between the trimmed V and J ends, which lost 0 bases and 4 bases, there was a span of 16 bases. The germline V gene has CDR1 LGHNA and CDR2 YSLEER. CDR3 size: 16 residues. The receptor's source is a human donor in good health (CMV status not recorded). Some clones in this sample may be carry-over from other donors' samples. Sequenced material: CD8+ T cells from PBMCs. The chain couples TRBV4-3 to TRBJ2-7, with unresolved D. CDR3 region: CASSQDLEVIGYEQYF. CDR3 coding DNA: TGCGCCAGCAGCCAAGATCTCGAGGTGATCGGGTACGAGCAGTACTTC.